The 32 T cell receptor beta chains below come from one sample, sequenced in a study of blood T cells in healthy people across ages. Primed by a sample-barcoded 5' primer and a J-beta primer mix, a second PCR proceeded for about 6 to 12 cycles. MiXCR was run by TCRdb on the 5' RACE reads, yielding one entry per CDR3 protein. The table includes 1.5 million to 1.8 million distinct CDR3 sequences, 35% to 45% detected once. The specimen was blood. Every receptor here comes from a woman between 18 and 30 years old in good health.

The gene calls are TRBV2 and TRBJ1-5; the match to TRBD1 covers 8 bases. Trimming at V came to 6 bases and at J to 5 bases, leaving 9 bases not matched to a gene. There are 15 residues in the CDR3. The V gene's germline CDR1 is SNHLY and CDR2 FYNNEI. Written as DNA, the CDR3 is TGTGCCAGCAGGGACGGGACAGGACGCTATCAGCCCCAGCATTTT. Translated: CASRDGTGRYQPQHF.

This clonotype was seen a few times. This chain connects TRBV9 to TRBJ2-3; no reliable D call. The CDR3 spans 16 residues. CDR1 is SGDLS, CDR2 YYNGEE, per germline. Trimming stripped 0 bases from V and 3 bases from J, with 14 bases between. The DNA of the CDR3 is TGTGCCAGCAGCGTAGCGGCCTACCCAACGACAGATACGCAGTATTTT. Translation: CASSVAAYPTTDTQYF.

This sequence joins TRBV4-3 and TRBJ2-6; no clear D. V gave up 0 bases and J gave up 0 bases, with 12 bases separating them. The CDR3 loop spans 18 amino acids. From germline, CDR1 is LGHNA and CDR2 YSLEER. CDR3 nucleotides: TGCGCCAGCAGCCAAGACTTCACCGTGCTCTCTGGGGCCAACGTCCTGACTTTC. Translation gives CASSQDFTVLSGANVLTF.

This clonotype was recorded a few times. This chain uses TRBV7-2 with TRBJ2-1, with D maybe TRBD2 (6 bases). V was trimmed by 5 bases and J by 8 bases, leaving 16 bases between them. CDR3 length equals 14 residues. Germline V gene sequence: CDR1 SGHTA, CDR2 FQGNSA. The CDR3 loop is CASSPSLAADEQFF. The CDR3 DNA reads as TGTGCCAGCAGCCCGTCACTAGCAGCGGATGAGCAGTTCTTC.

The CDR3 DNA reads as TGTGCCAGCAGCCAGGCTAGACTGGGACAGCCCGGGGAGCTGTTTTTT. Translating gives CASSQARLGQPGELFF. The chain employs TRBV14 and TRBJ2-2, with 7 bases lining up with TRBD1. Germline V CDR1 and CDR2: SGHDN, FVKESK. V trimming: 3 bases; J trimming: 6 bases; junction bases outside the gene matches: 10. CDR3 length: 16 residues. Looking up the rest from reference TRBV14 and TRBJ2-2 gives the full variable domain: EAGVTQFPSHSVIEKGQTVTLRCDPISGHDNLYWYRRVMGKEIKFLLHFVKESKQDESGMPNNRFLAERTGGTYSTLKVQPAELEDSGVYFCASSQARLGQPGELFFGEGSRLTVL.

The CDR3 bases are TGTGCCAGCAGCCAAGAGGGCGCTGGCTACAATGAGCAGTTCTTC. As protein: CASSQEGAGYNEQFF. The V gene is TRBV3-1, the J gene TRBJ2-1; D gene unclear. CDR1 is LGHDT, CDR2 YNNKEL, per germline (reference sequence). The V and J ends lost 0 bases and 3 bases respectively, with 9 bases between them. This CDR3 contains 15 residues.

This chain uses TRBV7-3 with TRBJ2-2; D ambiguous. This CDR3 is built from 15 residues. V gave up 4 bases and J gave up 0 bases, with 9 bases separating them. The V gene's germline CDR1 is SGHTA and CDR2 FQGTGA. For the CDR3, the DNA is TGTGCCAGCAGCTCTGGACGTTCGAACACCGGGGAGCTGTTTTTT. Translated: CASSSGRSNTGELFF.

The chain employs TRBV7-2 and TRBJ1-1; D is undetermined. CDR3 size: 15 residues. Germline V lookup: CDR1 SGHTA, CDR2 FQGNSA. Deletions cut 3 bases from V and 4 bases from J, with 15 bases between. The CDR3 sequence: CASSLISNRGTEAFF. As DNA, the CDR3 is TGTGCCAGCAGCTTGATTTCGAATCGCGGCACTGAAGCTTTCTTT.

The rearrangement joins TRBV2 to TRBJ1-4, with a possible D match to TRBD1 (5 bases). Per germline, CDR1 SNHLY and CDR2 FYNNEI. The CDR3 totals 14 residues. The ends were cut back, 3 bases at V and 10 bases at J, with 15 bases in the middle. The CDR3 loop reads CASSEGTPTGKLFF. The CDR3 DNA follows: TGTGCCAGCAGTGAGGGGACTCCCACCGGAAAACTGTTTTTT.

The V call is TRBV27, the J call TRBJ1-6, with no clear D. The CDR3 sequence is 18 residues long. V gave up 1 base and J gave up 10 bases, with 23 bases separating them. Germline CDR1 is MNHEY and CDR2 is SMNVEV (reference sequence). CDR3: CASSLYVPLREVDSPLHF. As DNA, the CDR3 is TGTGCCAGCAGTTTATACGTCCCCCTAAGGGAGGTAGACTCACCCCTCCACTTT.

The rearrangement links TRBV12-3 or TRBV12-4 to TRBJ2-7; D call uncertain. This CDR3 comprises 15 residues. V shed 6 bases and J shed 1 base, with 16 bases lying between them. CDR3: CASSHTGGGSYEQYF. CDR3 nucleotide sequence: TGTGCCAGCAGCCATACCGGTGGTGGTTCCTACGAGCAGTACTTC.

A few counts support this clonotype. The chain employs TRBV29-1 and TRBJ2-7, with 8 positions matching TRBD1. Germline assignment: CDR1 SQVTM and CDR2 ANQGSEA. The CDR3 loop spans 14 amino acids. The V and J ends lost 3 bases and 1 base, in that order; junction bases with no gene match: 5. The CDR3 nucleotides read TGCAGCGTTGACGACGACAGGGGATCCTACGAGCAGTACTTC. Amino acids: CSVDDDRGSYEQYF.

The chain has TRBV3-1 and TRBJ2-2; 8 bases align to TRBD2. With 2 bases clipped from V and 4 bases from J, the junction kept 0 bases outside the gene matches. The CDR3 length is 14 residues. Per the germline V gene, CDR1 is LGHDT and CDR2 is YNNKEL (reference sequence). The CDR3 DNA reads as TGTGCCAGCAGCCAAACTAGCGGCACCGGGGAGCTGTTTTTT. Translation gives CASSQTSGTGELFF.

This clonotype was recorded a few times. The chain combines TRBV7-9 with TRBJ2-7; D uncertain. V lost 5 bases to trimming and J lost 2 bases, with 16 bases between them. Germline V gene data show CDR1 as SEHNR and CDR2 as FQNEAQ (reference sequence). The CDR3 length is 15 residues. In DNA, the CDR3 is TGTGCCAGCAGCCAAACCGGGTCCCACGCCTACGAGCAGTACTTC. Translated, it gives CASSQTGSHAYEQYF. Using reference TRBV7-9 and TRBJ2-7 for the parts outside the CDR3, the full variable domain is DTGVSQNPRHKITKRGQNVTFRCDPISEHNRLYWYRQTLGQGPEFLTYFQNEAQLEKSRLLSDRFSAERPKGSFSTLEIQRTEQGDSAMYLCASSQTGSHAYEQYFGPGTRLTVT.

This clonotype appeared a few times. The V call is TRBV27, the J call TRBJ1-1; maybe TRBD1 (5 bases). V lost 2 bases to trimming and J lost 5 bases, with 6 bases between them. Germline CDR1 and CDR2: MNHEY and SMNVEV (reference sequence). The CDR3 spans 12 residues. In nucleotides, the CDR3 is TGTGCCAGCAGTTTAAAGGGGACTGAAGCTTTCTTT. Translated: CASSLKGTEAFF.

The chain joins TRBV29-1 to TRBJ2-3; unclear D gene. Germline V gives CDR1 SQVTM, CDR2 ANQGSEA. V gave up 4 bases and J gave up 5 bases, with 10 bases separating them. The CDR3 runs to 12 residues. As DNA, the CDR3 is TGCAGCGTTGTAGTTAGTGGAGATACGCAGTATTTT. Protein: CSVVVSGDTQYF.

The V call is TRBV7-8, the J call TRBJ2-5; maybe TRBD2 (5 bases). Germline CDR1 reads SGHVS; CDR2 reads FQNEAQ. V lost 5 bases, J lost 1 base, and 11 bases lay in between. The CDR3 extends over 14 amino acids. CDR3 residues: CASSRGSVQETQYF. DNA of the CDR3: TGTGCCAGCAGCAGAGGGTCGGTCCAAGAGACCCAGTACTTC.

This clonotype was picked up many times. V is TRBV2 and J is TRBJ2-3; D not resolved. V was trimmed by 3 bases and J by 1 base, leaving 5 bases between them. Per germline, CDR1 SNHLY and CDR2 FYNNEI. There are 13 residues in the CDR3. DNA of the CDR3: TGTGCCAGCAGTGACGGCCGCACAGATACGCAGTATTTT. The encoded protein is CASSDGRTDTQYF.

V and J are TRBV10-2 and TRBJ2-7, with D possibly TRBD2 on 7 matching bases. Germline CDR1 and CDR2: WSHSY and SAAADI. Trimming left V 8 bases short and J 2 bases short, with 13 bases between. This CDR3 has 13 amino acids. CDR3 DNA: TGCGCCAGCGGGAGGGGGGTTGCCTACGAGCAGTACTTC. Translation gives CASGRGVAYEQYF.

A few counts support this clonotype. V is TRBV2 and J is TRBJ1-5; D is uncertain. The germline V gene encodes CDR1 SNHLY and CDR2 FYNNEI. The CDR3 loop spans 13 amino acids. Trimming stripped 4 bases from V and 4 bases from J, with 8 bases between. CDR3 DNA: TGTGCCAGCAGTGGTTGGGTTAATCAGCCCCAGCATTTT. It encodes CASSGWVNQPQHF. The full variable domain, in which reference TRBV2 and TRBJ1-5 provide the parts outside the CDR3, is EPEVTQTPSHQVTQMGQEVILRCVPISNHLYFYWYRQILGQKVEFLVSFYNNEISEKSEIFDDQFSVERPDGSNFTLKIRSTKLEDSAMYFCASSGWVNQPQHFGDGTRLSIL.

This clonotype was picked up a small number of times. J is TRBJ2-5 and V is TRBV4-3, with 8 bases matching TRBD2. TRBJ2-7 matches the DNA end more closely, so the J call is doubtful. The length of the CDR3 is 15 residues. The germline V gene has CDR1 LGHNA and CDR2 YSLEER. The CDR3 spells CASSATGLGSVEQYF. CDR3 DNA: TGCGCCAGCAGCGCAACGGGACTAGGGTCGGTCGAGCAGTACTTC.

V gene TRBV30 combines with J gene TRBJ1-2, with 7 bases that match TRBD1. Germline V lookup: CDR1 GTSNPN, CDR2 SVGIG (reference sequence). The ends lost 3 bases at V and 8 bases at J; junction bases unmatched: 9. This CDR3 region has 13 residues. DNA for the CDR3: TGTGCCTGGAGCCTCGGGACAGCTTTGGGCTACACCTTC. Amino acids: CAWSLGTALGYTF.

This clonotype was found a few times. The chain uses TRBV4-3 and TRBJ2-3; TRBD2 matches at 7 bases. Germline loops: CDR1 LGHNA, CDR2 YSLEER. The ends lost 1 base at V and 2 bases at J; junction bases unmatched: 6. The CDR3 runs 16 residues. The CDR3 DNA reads TGCGCCAGCAGCCAAGGGCCTAGCGGATTCACAGATACGCAGTATTTT. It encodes CASSQGPSGFTDTQYF.

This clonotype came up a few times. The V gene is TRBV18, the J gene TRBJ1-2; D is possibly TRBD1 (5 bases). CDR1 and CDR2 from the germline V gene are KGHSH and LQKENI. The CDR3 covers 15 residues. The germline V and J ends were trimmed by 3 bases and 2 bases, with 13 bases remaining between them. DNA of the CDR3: TGTGCCAGCTCACCTGCCGGGACGGCGAACTATGGCTACACCTTC. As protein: CASSPAGTANYGYTF.

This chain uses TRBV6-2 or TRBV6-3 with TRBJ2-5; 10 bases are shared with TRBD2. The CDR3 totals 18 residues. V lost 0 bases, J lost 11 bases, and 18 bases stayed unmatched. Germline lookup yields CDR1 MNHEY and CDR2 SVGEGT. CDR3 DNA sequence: TGTGCCAGCAGTTACTCGGTGACTAGCGGGCCCGGCACCTGGGAGCAGTACTTC. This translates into CASSYSVTSGPGTWEQYF.

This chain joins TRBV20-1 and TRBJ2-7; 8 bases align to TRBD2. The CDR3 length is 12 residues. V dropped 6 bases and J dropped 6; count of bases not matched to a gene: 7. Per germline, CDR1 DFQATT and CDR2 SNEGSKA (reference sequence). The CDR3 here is CSARLARIEQYF. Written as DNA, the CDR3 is TGCAGTGCCAGACTAGCGAGGATCGAGCAGTACTTC.

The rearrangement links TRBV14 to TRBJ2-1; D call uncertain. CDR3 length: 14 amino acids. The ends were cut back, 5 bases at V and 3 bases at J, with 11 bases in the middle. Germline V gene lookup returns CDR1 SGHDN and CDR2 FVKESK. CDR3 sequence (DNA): TGTGCCAGCAGCGGCTGGGATTTCTACAATGAGCAGTTCTTC. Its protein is CASSGWDFYNEQFF.

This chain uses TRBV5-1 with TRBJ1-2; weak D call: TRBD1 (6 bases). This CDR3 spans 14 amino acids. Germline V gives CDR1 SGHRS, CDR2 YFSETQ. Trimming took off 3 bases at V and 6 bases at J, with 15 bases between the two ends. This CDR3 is CASSWGDRTHGYTF. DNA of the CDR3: TGCGCCAGCAGCTGGGGAGACAGGACACATGGCTACACCTTC.

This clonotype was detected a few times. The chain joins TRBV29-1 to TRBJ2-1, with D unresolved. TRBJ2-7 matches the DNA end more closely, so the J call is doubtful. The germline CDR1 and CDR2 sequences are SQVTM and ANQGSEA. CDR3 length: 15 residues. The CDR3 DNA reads TGCAGCGTTGAAGTATGGGATAGCTCCTACAATGAGCAGTACTTC. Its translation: CSVEVWDSSYNEQYF.

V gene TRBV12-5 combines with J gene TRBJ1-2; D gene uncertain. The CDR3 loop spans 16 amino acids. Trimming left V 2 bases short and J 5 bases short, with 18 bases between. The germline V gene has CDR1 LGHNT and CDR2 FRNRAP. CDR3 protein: CASGLSASFQLYGYTF. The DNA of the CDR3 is TGTGCTAGTGGTTTGAGTGCATCTTTCCAACTTTATGGCTACACCTTC. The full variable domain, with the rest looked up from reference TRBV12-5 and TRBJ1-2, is DARVTQTPRHKVTEMGQEVTMRCQPILGHNTVFWYRQTMMQGLELLAYFRNRAPLDDSGMPKDRFSAEMPDATLATLKIQPSEPRDSAVYFCASGLSASFQLYGYTFGSGTRLTVV.

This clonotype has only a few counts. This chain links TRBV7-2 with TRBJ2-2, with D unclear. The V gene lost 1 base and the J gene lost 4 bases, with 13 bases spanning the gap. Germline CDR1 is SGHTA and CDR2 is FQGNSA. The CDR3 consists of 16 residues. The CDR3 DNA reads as TGTGCCAGCAGCTTAGAACGGAGCTTGGCCACCGGGGAGCTGTTTTTT. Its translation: CASSLERSLATGELFF.

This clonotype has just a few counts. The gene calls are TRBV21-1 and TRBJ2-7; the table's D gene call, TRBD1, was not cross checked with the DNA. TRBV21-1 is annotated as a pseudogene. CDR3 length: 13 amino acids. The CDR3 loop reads CASSPDTPNEQYF. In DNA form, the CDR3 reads TGTGCCAGCAGTCCCGACACTCCAAACGAGCAGTACTTC.